This T cell receptor beta chain was sequenced for a study of blood T cell repertoires in COVID-19 (dated by TCRdb to about 2020). Study-wide context: Collaborator samples came from the United States, Italy and Spain and covered acute and convalescent phases of COVID-19. Where HLA class I and class II types were available, the types were taken from metadata supplied by the sample provider, not from assay-based typing. The dataset comprised deeply sampled blood TCRbeta repertoires from subjects exposed to, actively infected with, or recovered from COVID-19. The samples were drawn from the first 160 participants of the ongoing ImmuneRACE study and from over a thousand subjects provided by 6 global collaborators. The prospective study material was composed of cDNA or gDNA derived from T cells, B-cell-depleted T cells, or PBMCs. Sample metadata almost always included a de-identified subject ID, COVID-19 status, age in years and sex. The repertoires were released in a freely available public database intended as a resource for research on the immune response to SARS-CoV-2. Study-wide conclusions, independent of this receptor: The amount of clinical and demographic metadata varied by source and participant and was provided uncurated.

Each collaborating institution followed its own protocols to collect whole blood in K2EDTA tubes. For TCRbeta analysis, collaborator samples were shipped as frozen whole blood, as isolated PBMCs, or as DNA extracted from either sample type. Comment on this clone: This receptor's antigen is unknown. One base away there is no much larger clone; base qualities are not given.

TCRbeta CDR3 regions were amplified from genomic DNA using the immunoSEQ Assay, a bias-controlled multiplex PCR. From the authors' description of their analysis: The number of nucleated cells in each sample was estimated by amplification of reference gene primers within the assay. Sequence reads were collapsed and filtered to measure the absolute abundance of every unique TCRbeta CDR3 rearrangement. For each sample, productive Simpson clonality was calculated as the square root of Simpson's diversity index over productive rearrangements. Sourced from immuneACCESS, this table was stored by TCRdb with only in-frame sequences that have V and J called. A share of the clones is absent; for the studies checked, an unresolved V gene accounts for under half, and the remainder has no known explanation. From that table come the V and J calls and clone size; the DNA was used to work out D and trimming. The sample has about 75,000 clones on record, 87% of them singletons. The ten largest make up 5% to 6.5% of the sample.

V was cut back by 5 bases and J by 9 bases, leaving a gap of 14 bases between them. The CDR3 measures 13 amino acids from cysteine to phenylalanine. Only the CDR3 DNA stays, 39 bases, in frame from base 1. According to the germline V gene (reference sequence), CDR1 reads LNHDA and CDR2 reads SQIVND. This TCR was sampled from a woman aged 45-59 years with acute or convalescent COVID-19. Sample: peripheral blood. The rearrangement joined TRBV19 to TRBJ1-5; a tentative D match to TRBD1 spans 6 bases. The nucleotide sequence reads TGTGCCAGTAGTCGAGGTGGGGGCCTGCCCCAGCATTTT. It codes for CASSRGGGLPQHF.